These 32 T cell receptor beta chains were sequenced from one sample in a study of blood T cell repertoires in COVID-19. The method was immunoSEQ multiplex PCR; TCRdb's version includes in-frame clones alone and lacks a portion of them. The sample yields around 140,000 clones, around 84% seen once. Material: peripheral blood. These receptor sequences come from a man in his fifties or sixties with active or convalescent COVID-19.

This chain links TRBV5-1 with TRBJ2-7; weak D call: TRBD1 (8 bases). CDR1 and CDR2 from the germline V gene are SGHRS and YFSETQ. V lost 4 bases, J lost 3 bases, and 17 bases lay in between. The CDR3 runs 15 residues. In DNA form, the CDR3 reads TGCGCCAGCAGCCGCAACACAGGGGGGGGCTACGAGCAGTACTTC. This codes for CASSRNTGGGYEQYF.

V usage is TRBV11-3 and J usage is TRBJ1-2; TRBD1 might be the D (5 bases). The CDR3 is made up of 15 amino acids. The V end lost 1 base, the J end lost 5 bases, and 14 bases lay between the germline ends. Germline V CDR1 and CDR2: SGHNT, YENEEA. CDR3 nucleotides: TGTGCCAGCAGCTTAGGGCGCACAGGCGCTTATGGCTACACCTTC. As protein: CASSLGRTGAYGYTF.

This clone was seen only once. The rearrangement joins TRBV6-5 to TRBJ1-2; 7 nucleotides agree with TRBD1. Germline-derived CDR1 and CDR2 are MNHEY and SVGAGI. This CDR3 contains 13 residues. V gave up 6 bases and J gave up 4 bases; unmatched junction bases: 5. The CDR3 DNA follows: TGTGCCAGCAGCATCGACAGGGCCTATGGCTACACCTTC. Amino acids: CASSIDRAYGYTF.

The rearrangement links TRBV13 to TRBJ2-7; TRBD1 agrees at 8 bases. CDR1 is PRHDT and CDR2 is FYEKMQ in the germline V gene (reference sequence). Germline trimming cut 5 bases from V and 4 bases from J; bases unmatched to any gene: 10. The CDR3 length is 15 residues. In DNA, the CDR3 is TGTGCCAGCAGCCTCTGGGGCAGGGGGCATTACGAGCAGTACTTC. It is translated as CASSLWGRGHYEQYF. The full variable domain, rest sourced from reference TRBV13 and TRBJ2-7, is AAGVIQSPRHLIKEKRETATLKCYPIPRHDTVYWYQQGPGQDPQFLISFYEKMQSDKGSIPDRFSAQQFSDYHSELNMSSLELGDSALYFCASSLWGRGHYEQYFGPGTRLTVT.

This chain uses TRBV6-5 with TRBJ1-5, with 7 bases that match TRBD1. Germline V gene lookup returns CDR1 MNHEY and CDR2 SVGAGI. Trimming took 4 bases from V and 2 from J; bases not matched to a gene: 2. The length of the CDR3 is 14 residues. DNA for the CDR3: TGTGCCAGCAGTTTAGGGGGCCGCAATCAGCCCCAGCATTTT. Its protein is CASSLGGRNQPQHF.

V gene TRBV7-2 combines with J gene TRBJ2-5, with 10 nucleotides matching TRBD2. This CDR3 is 15 amino acids long. Trimming removed 6 bases from V and 5 bases from J; junction bases left unmatched: 9. Per the germline V gene, CDR1 is SGHTA and CDR2 is FQGNSA. The CDR3 loop is CASRFSGTSVETQYF. CDR3 bases: TGTGCCAGCAGGTTTTCCGGGACTAGCGTGGAGACCCAGTACTTC.

The chain carries TRBV29-1 and TRBJ1-1; D unclear. The V gene's germline CDR1 is SQVTM and CDR2 ANQGSEA. V gave up 2 bases and J gave up 4 bases, with 14 bases separating them. The CDR3 has 14 amino acids. The DNA of the CDR3 is TGCAGCGTTGAACGGGGAGGGTGGGTCACTGAAGCTTTCTTT. Residues: CSVERGGWVTEAFF.

The V and J genes are TRBV24-1 and TRBJ1-1; unclear D gene. Trimming removed 9 bases from V and 5 bases from J, with 15 bases in between. The CDR3 consists of 13 residues. CDR1 is KGHDR, CDR2 SFDVKD, per germline. The CDR3 DNA is TGTGCCACCCGGGGTGGCGTTTTGACTGAAGCTTTCTTT. It translates to CATRGGVLTEAFF.

The chain joins TRBV7-9 to TRBJ1-1; TRBD1 aligns across 7 bases. The CDR3 is made up of 18 amino acids. Germline assignment: CDR1 SEHNR and CDR2 FQNEAQ (reference sequence). The ends lost 5 bases at V and 3 bases at J; junction bases unmatched: 18. The chain's CDR3 is CASSDHRTGLRLDTEAFF. CDR3 DNA sequence: TGTGCCAGCAGCGATCACCGGACAGGCCTACGATTGGACACTGAAGCTTTCTTT.

This clone was counted once. The chain employs TRBV10-3 and TRBJ2-1, with TRBD1 matching 11 bases. J was trimmed by 7 bases and V by 6 bases; bases with no gene match: 14. Germline lookup yields CDR1 ENHRY and CDR2 SYGVKD. This CDR3 comprises 17 residues. The CDR3 coding sequence is TGTGCCATCAGAGAGAGTACCGGACAGGGGGCGGGGAATGAGCAGTTCTTC. The encoded protein is CAIRESTGQGAGNEQFF.

CDR3 in amino acids: CASSPGLAGGDEQFF. In DNA, the CDR3 is TGTGCCAGCAGTCCTGGACTAGCGGGAGGTGATGAGCAGTTCTTC. The J gene is TRBJ2-1, the V gene TRBV7-2; 14 bases fit TRBD2. Germline CDR1 and CDR2: SGHTA and FQGNSA. The CDR3 is made up of 15 amino acids. After removal of 6 bases from V and 8 bases from J, the junction contained 6 bases not matched to a gene.

This rearrangement joins TRBV19 to TRBJ2-1, with 9 bases fitting TRBD2. In germline, CDR1 is LNHDA, CDR2 SQIVND (reference sequence). CDR3 size: 14 residues. The CDR3 sequence: CGAAVAGESNEQFF. The CDR3, as DNA: TGTGGGGCTGCAGTAGCGGGAGAAAGCAATGAGCAGTTCTTC.

The chain has TRBV27 and TRBJ1-2; 7 bases line up with TRBD1. Trimming took 4 bases from V and 7 from J; bases not matched to a gene: 15. CDR1 and CDR2 from the germline V gene are MNHEY and SMNVEV (reference sequence). The CDR3 totals 16 residues. The CDR3 region has the DNA TGTGCCAGCAGTTCCACCCCGGGACGGTCAGGGGGTGGCTACACCTTC. Translating it yields CASSSTPGRSGGGYTF.

CDR3: CASSPGQGAKAQHF. CDR3 nucleotides: TGTGCCAGCAGTCCCGGACAGGGGGCTAAGGCCCAGCATTTT. V is TRBV27 and J is TRBJ1-5; 11 nucleotides line up with TRBD1. Germline V lookup: CDR1 MNHEY, CDR2 SMNVEV (reference sequence). J lost 11 bases, V lost 5 bases, and 8 bases had no gene match. The CDR3 has 14 residues.

This chain uses TRBV18 with TRBJ2-3; 10 bases match TRBD1. V dropped 7 bases and J dropped 6; count of bases not matched to a gene: 4. The CDR3 extends over 13 amino acids. Germline CDR1 KGHSH, CDR2 LQKENI. CDR3 in amino acids: CASLGQGMDTQYF. The CDR3 DNA reads TGTGCCAGCTTGGGACAGGGGATGGATACGCAGTATTTT.

This clone was seen a handful of times. V gene TRBV7-6 combines with J gene TRBJ1-2, with 7 positions matching TRBD1. The V gene's germline CDR1 is SGHVS and CDR2 FNYEAQ. The CDR3 contains 17 residues. The junction had 9 bases not matched to a gene; V was cut back by 2 bases and J by 0 bases. DNA of the CDR3: TGTGCCAGCAGCTTAAAACGGACAGGCCCTTCTAACTATGGCTACACCTTC. Protein: CASSLKRTGPSNYGYTF.

This clone appeared a few times. The chain couples TRBV28 to TRBJ2-7, with 11 bases lining up with TRBD2. V lost 3 bases and J lost 4; bases outside the gene matches: 5. CDR3 length: 15 amino acids. Germline loops: CDR1 MDHEN, CDR2 SYDVKM. The CDR3 is CASSLLAGGPYEQYF. In DNA form, the CDR3 reads TGTGCCAGCAGTTTGTTAGCGGGGGGGCCGTACGAGCAGTACTTC.

V is TRBV4-1 and J is TRBJ1-5; TRBD1 aligns across 7 bases. This CDR3 has 12 residues. The trim removed 0 bases at V and 12 bases at J, leaving 2 bases unmatched. Germline CDR1 reads MGHRA; CDR2 reads YSYEKL. CDR3 region: CASSQDRGVQHF. In nucleotides, the CDR3 is TGCGCCAGCAGCCAAGACAGGGGGGTCCAGCATTTT.

V gene TRBV27 combines with J gene TRBJ2-1; 7 bases line up with TRBD2. The germline V gene has CDR1 MNHEY and CDR2 SMNVEV (reference sequence). With 2 bases clipped from V and 7 bases from J, the junction kept 17 bases outside the gene matches. The CDR3 is 18 amino acids. The CDR3 nucleotides are TGTGCCAGCAGTTTACGCTCCCGGGTAGCGGGCAAAAAAAATGAGCAGTTCTTC. Translated: CASSLRSRVAGKKNEQFF.

The rearrangement joins TRBV30 to TRBJ1-5; no clear D. The CDR3 is made up of 18 amino acids. V lost 0 bases, J lost 0 bases, and 18 bases lay in between. Germline values: CDR1 GTSNPN, CDR2 SVGIG (reference sequence). The CDR3 coding sequence is TGTGCCTGGAGTGTAACTCGGTTTTTGAGCTATAGCAATCAGCCCCAGCATTTT. This encodes CAWSVTRFLSYSNQPQHF.

This sequence joins TRBV18 and TRBJ2-3; D is unclear. V lost 2 bases, J lost 0 bases, and 9 bases lay in between. This CDR3 is 15 amino acids long. Germline CDR1 KGHSH, CDR2 LQKENI. In DNA form, the CDR3 reads TGTGCCAGCTCACCAGATCTAGGAAGCACAGATACGCAGTATTTT. Its protein is CASSPDLGSTDTQYF.

This clone was picked up one time. The gene calls are TRBV10-2 and TRBJ2-7, with D tentatively TRBD2 (5 bases). The CDR3 has 14 residues. V was cut by 6 bases and J by 3 bases, with 15 bases left in between. Germline CDR1 reads WSHSY; CDR2 reads SAAADI. The CDR3 here is CASSPGFGNYEQYV. CDR3 coding DNA: TGCGCCAGCAGCCCTGGGTTCGGGAACTACGAGCAGTACGTC.

Comment on this clone: Distinct nucleotide sequences in the sample also encode this CDR3. CDR3 region: CAWSVGQGNTEAFF. The CDR3, as DNA: TGTGCCTGGAGTGTAGGACAGGGGAACACTGAAGCTTTCTTT. The chain couples TRBV30 to TRBJ1-1; 8 nucleotides align to TRBD1. The V gene end was trimmed by 0 bases and the J gene end by 1 base; junction bases not matched to a gene: 1. CDR1 is GTSNPN, CDR2 SVGIG, per germline (reference sequence). This CDR3 contains 14 residues.

The gene calls are TRBV13 and TRBJ2-1, with 9 positions matching TRBD1. This CDR3 is built from 17 residues. V shed 5 bases, J shed 5 bases, and the junction held 13 bases outside the gene matches. Germline V CDR1 and CDR2: PRHDT, FYEKMQ (reference sequence). CDR3 DNA sequence: TGTGCCAGCAGCGCCCTCACCGGGACAGGGCCAAACAATGAGCAGTTCTTC. It translates to CASSALTGTGPNNEQFF.

The chain is built from TRBV3-1 (or the pseudogene TRBV3-2) and TRBJ2-3; D possibly corresponds to TRBD2 (5 bases). The CDR3 consists of 15 residues. CDR1 is LGHDT, CDR2 YNNKEL, per germline (reference sequence). V was trimmed by 1 base and J by 0 bases, leaving 8 bases between them. CDR3 amino acids: CASSQVGVSTDTQYF. The CDR3 bases are TGTGCCAGCAGCCAAGTCGGGGTTAGCACAGATACGCAGTATTTT.

The J gene is TRBJ1-2, the V gene TRBV6-6; tentative D call: TRBD1 (5 bases). The CDR3 contains 14 residues. V was trimmed by 0 bases and J by 4 bases, leaving 9 bases between them. Germline-derived CDR1 and CDR2 are MNHNY and SVGAGI (reference sequence). In DNA, the CDR3 is TGTGCCAGCAGTTACTCGGCAGGGCTCTATGGCTACACCTTC. Encoded protein: CASSYSAGLYGYTF.

J is TRBJ2-5 and V is TRBV4-1, with D perhaps matching TRBD2 (6 bases). The germline CDR1 and CDR2 sequences are MGHRA and YSYEKL. This CDR3 has 13 residues. The V and J ends lost 4 bases and 4 bases respectively, with 10 bases between them. The CDR3 sequence: CASSRAGRETQYF. The CDR3 region has the DNA TGCGCCAGCAGCCGCGCGGGGAGAGAGACCCAGTACTTC.

This clone was detected only a few times. The V and J genes are TRBV30 and TRBJ1-5; 7 bases are a match to TRBD1. Trimming at V came to 6 bases and at J to 3 bases, leaving 5 bases not matched to a gene. Germline loops: CDR1 GTSNPN, CDR2 SVGIG (reference sequence). The CDR3 covers 13 residues. CDR3 DNA: TGTGCCTGTCGACAGGGTGTCAATCAGCCCCAGCATTTT. It encodes CACRQGVNQPQHF.

V usage is TRBV11-3 and J usage is TRBJ2-5; a weak D match, TRBD1 (8 bases). From germline, CDR1 is SGHNT and CDR2 YENEEA. Trimming stripped 4 bases from V and 3 bases from J, with 12 bases between. This CDR3 comprises 14 residues. The CDR3: CASSSTGGEETQYF. The DNA for the CDR3 is TGTGCCAGCAGCTCCACAGGGGGGGAAGAGACCCAGTACTTC.

The chain employs TRBV6-1 and TRBJ1-2, with a weak D call TRBD1 (6 bases). This CDR3 is built from 14 residues. Germline lookup yields CDR1 MNHNS and CDR2 SASEGT. V was clipped by 3 bases and J by 4 bases, with 12 bases between them. The CDR3 sequence is CASSDTGLGYGYTF. The DNA for the CDR3 is TGTGCCAGCAGTGATACAGGGCTCGGCTATGGCTACACCTTC.

V usage is TRBV7-2 and J usage is TRBJ2-7; 13 bases map to TRBD2. The germline CDR1 and CDR2 sequences are SGHTA and FQGNSA. CDR3 length equals 15 residues. J lost 5 bases, V lost 2 bases, and 3 bases had no gene match. The CDR3 loop is CASSLTSGGAHEQYF. The CDR3 DNA sequence: TGTGCCAGCAGCTTAACTAGCGGGGGGGCCCACGAGCAGTACTTC.

This clone was counted a few times. The chain couples TRBV5-1 to TRBJ2-2, with D maybe TRBD1 (6 bases). Looked up from germline, CDR1 is SGHRS and CDR2 is YFSETQ. The CDR3 covers 14 residues. The ends were cut back, 0 bases at V and 7 bases at J, with 10 bases in the middle. CDR3 coding DNA: TGCGCCAGCAGCTTGGACAGGGCGGGCGGGGAGCTGTTTTTT. Its protein product is CASSLDRAGGELFF.